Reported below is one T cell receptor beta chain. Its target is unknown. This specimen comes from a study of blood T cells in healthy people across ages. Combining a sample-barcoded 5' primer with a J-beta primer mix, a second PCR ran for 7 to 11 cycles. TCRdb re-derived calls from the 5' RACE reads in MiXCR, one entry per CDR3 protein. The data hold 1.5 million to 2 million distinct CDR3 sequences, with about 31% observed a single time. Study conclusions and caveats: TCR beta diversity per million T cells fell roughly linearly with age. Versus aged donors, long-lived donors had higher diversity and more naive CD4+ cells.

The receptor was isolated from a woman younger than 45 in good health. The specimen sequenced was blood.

In nucleotides, the CDR3 is TGCAGCGTTATTAGCGGGACACACCACAATGAGCAGTTCTTC. It specifies CSVISGTHHNEQFF. J is TRBJ2-1 and V is TRBV29-1, with 8 bases aligning to TRBD2. J was trimmed by 5 bases and V by 5 bases; bases with no gene match: 8. The germline gives CDR1 SQVTM, CDR2 ANQGSEA. This CDR3 has 14 amino acids.